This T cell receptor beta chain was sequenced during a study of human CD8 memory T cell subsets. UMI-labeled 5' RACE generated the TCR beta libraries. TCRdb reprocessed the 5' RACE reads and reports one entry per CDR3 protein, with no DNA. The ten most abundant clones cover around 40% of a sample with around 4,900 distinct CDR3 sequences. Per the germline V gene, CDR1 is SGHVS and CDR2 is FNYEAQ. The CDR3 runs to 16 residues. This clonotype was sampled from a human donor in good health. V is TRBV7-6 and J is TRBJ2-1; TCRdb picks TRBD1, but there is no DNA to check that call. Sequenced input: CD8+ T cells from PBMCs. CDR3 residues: CASSSPGTGHYNEQFF.